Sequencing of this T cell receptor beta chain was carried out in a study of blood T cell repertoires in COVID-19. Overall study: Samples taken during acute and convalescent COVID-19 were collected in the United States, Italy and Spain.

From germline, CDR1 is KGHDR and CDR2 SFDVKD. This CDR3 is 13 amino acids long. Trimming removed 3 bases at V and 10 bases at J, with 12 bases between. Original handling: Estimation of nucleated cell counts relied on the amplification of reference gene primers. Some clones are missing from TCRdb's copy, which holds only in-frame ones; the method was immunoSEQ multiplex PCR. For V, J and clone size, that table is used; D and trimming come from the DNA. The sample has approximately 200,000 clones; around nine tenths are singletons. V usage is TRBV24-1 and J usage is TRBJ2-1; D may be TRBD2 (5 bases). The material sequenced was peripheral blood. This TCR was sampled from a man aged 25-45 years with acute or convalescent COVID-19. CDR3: CATSDPQTGEQFF. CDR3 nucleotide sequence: TGTGCCACCAGTGATCCTCAGACGGGGGAGCAGTTCTTC.